The rows below give T cell receptor beta chains drawn from one sample of a study of shared T cell receptors in the human thymus. This table comes from immunoSEQ multiplex PCR, and its TCRdb copy is limited to in-frame clones, with some not included. The table includes hundreds of thousands of clones, more than 75% detected once. These data also formed part of another study, on human thymus T cells.

The material sequenced was thymocytes. The receptor set was obtained from a boy in the first two years of life with a congenital heart defect. Each CDR3 is given with its conserved first and last residue. A D gene is named only where the DNA matches it firmly. Expanded clones are given a class, and other clones once, few, many or no size at all.

>TRBD2|TRBJ2-3|TRBV4-3|-
TGCGCCAGCAGCCACTCCATAGCGGGAGCTGGCACAGATACGCAGTATTTT
CASSHSIAGAGTDTQYF
>TRBD2|TRBJ2-1|TRBV7-8|-
TGTGCCAGCAGCGATGAACTAGCGGCTTCCTACAATGAGCAGTTCTTC
CASSDELAASYNEQFF
>-|TRBJ2-5|TRBV4-2|-
TGTGCCAGCAGCGCTCCCGCCGAGGAGGCCGAGGAGACCCAGTACTTC
CASSAPAEEAEETQYF
>TRBD2|TRBJ2-2|TRBV9|-
TGTGCCAGCAGCGCAGGGACTAGCGGGCCGAACACCGGGGAGCTGTTTTTT
CASSAGTSGPNTGELFF
>TRBD1|TRBJ2-7|TRBV5-6|-
TGTGCCAGCAGCCTTCTCACTCTAAGACAGGGCTACGAGCAGTACTTC
CASSLLTLRQGYEQYF
>TRBD2|TRBJ2-1|TRBV5-4|once
TGTGCCAGCAGCGAGAAAGGACTAGTCGATGAGCAGTTCTTC
CASSEKGLVDEQFF
>TRBD1|TRBJ2-3|TRBV15|-
TGTGCCACCAGCAGAGATCTCGGGACAGCACTCAGCACAGATACGCAGTATTTT
CATSRDLGTALSTDTQYF
>TRBD1|TRBJ1-2|TRBV5-1|-
TGCGCCAGCAGCCTTCATAAACAGGGGGGATACTATGGCTACACCTTC
CASSLHKQGGYYGYTF
>TRBD1|TRBJ2-5|TRBV27|-
TGTGCCAGCAGCCCACAGGGGATCAACGAGACCCAGTACTTC
CASSPQGINETQYF
>-|TRBJ2-7|TRBV5-4|-
TGTGCCAGCGGCGTATTGGAGGTTCCCTACGAGCAGTACTTC
CASGVLEVPYEQYF
>TRBD2|TRBJ2-7|TRBV4-3|-
TGCGCCAGCAGCCACGGACTAGCGGGATTTTACGAGCAGTACTTC
CASSHGLAGFYEQYF
>-|TRBJ2-5|TRBV6-4|-
TGTGCCAGCAGTGCTACAGGGGGGGTCCAAGAGACCCAGTACTTC
CASSATGGVQETQYF
>-|TRBJ2-1|TRBV19|-
TGTGCCAGTAGTATGGTTTTTGGCGGGGCCTACAATGAGCAGTTCTTC
CASSMVFGGAYNEQFF
>-|TRBJ2-7|TRBV28|-
TGTGCCAGCGGGCGGGACAGCTCCTACGAGCAGTACTTC
CASGRDSSYEQYF
>-|TRBJ2-1|TRBV21-1|-
TGTGCCAGCAGCCCCTGGGGCCTCGAGCAGTTCTTC
CASSPWGLEQFF
>TRBD2|TRBJ2-3|TRBV4-1|-
TGCGCCAGCAGCCAGCTAGCGGGAGGGCCACTCGGCACAGATACGCAGTATTTT
CASSQLAGGPLGTDTQYF
>TRBD1|TRBJ2-1|TRBV5-6|-
TGTGCCAGCAGTCCCGGACAGGGGTTAAACAATGAGCAGTTCTTC
CASSPGQGLNNEQFF
>-|TRBJ2-7|TRBV27|-
TGTGCCAGCCGGGGGGAGGGGGTAAAGTTCTACGAGCAGTACTTC
CASRGEGVKFYEQYF
>TRBD2|TRBJ2-3|TRBV27|-
TGTGCCAGCAGTTTGACTAGCGGGAGCACAGATACGCAGTATTTT
CASSLTSGSTDTQYF
>-|TRBJ2-7|TRBV14|-
TGTGCCAGCAGAAAAGAGGATAGTAGCGCCTACGAGCAGTACTTC
CASRKEDSSAYEQYF
>TRBD1|TRBJ2-1|TRBV28|-
TGTGCCAGCAGTTTAACTTCCGCCGGGACAGGGATGAGGAATGAGCAGTTCTTC
CASSLTSAGTGMRNEQFF
>-|TRBJ1-5|TRBV5-8|-
TGTGCCAGCAGGGAGTATAGCAATCAGCCCCAGCATTTT
CASREYSNQPQHF
>-|TRBJ2-7|TRBV5-4|few
TGTGCCAGCAGCTTGCTGGACCCCCGAGGGAGCGAGCAGTACTTC
CASSLLDPRGSEQYF
>-|TRBJ1-5|TRBV7-9|-
TGTGCCCGAGACAGGAATCAGCCCCAGCATTTT
CARDRNQPQHF
>-|TRBJ1-5|TRBV7-9|-
TGTGCCAGCAGCCCCCGCGAGCGAACCCAGCATTTT
CASSPRERTQHF
>-|TRBJ2-7|TRBV28|-
TGTGCCAGCAGTTTAGCGGGGCCTAGCCGATACGAGCAGTACTTC
CASSLAGPSRYEQYF
>-|TRBJ2-3|TRBV7-8|-
TGTGCCACGCACAATCGCACAGATACGCAGTATTTT
CATHNRTDTQYF
>TRBD2|TRBJ2-3|TRBV6-6|-
TGTGCCAGCGAACCCGGGACTAGCGGGAGCGATACGCAGTATTTT
CASEPGTSGSDTQYF
>-|TRBJ1-1|TRBV7-2|-
TGTGCCAGCAGCTTAGACAGGATCTACACTGAAGCTTTCTTT
CASSLDRIYTEAFF
>TRBD2|TRBJ2-7|TRBV7-6|-
TGTGCCAGCAGTCCAGGGACTAGCGGCCTCTACGAGCAGTACTTC
CASSPGTSGLYEQYF
>-|TRBJ1-3|TRBV6-4|few
TGTGCCATTTTTCTTCAGGTGGGGGCGCGCCCTGGAAACACCATATATTTT
CAIFLQVGARPGNTIYF
>TRBD1|TRBJ1-1|TRBV5-6|-
TGTGCCAGCAGCTACCCGACAGGGGATGGGAACACTGAAGCTTTCTTT
CASSYPTGDGNTEAFF
>-|TRBJ1-2|TRBV27|-
TGTGCCAGCGGACTGAGCCCCCGGGCGGGTTTCGATGGCTACACCTTC
CASGLSPRAGFDGYTF
>-|TRBJ2-7|TRBV28|-
TGTGCCAGCAGTTTATCCGGGAGCGGGTACGAGCAGTACTTC
CASSLSGSGYEQYF
>-|TRBJ2-1|TRBV29-1|-
TGCAGCGTTGAAGCCCGCAATGAGCAGTTCTTC
CSVEARNEQFF
>-|TRBJ2-1|TRBV2|-
TGTGCCAGCGGACCTAGCCCTCGCTGGTATGAGCAGTTCTTC
CASGPSPRWYEQFF
>TRBD1|TRBJ2-7|TRBV4-3|few
TGCGCCAGCAGCCATGACAGGGGGTTGGGCGAGCAGTACTTC
CASSHDRGLGEQYF
>-|TRBJ1-1|TRBV19|few
TGTGCCAGTAAGAGGGTCTCAGGGGTCGGGAACACTGAAGCTTTCTTT
CASKRVSGVGNTEAFF
>TRBD1|TRBJ1-5|TRBV30|-
TGTGCCTGGACCCAGCAGGGGGTCCACAAGCAGCCCCAGCATTTT
CAWTQQGVHKQPQHF
>-|TRBJ2-5|TRBV4-2|-
TGTGCCAGCAGCCAAGATCTGGCGGGACAAGAGACCCAGTACTTC
CASSQDLAGQETQYF
>-|TRBJ1-5|TRBV6-5|-
TGTGCCAGCAGTCCGACAGTGGCTGGCAATCAGCCCCAGCATTTT
CASSPTVAGNQPQHF